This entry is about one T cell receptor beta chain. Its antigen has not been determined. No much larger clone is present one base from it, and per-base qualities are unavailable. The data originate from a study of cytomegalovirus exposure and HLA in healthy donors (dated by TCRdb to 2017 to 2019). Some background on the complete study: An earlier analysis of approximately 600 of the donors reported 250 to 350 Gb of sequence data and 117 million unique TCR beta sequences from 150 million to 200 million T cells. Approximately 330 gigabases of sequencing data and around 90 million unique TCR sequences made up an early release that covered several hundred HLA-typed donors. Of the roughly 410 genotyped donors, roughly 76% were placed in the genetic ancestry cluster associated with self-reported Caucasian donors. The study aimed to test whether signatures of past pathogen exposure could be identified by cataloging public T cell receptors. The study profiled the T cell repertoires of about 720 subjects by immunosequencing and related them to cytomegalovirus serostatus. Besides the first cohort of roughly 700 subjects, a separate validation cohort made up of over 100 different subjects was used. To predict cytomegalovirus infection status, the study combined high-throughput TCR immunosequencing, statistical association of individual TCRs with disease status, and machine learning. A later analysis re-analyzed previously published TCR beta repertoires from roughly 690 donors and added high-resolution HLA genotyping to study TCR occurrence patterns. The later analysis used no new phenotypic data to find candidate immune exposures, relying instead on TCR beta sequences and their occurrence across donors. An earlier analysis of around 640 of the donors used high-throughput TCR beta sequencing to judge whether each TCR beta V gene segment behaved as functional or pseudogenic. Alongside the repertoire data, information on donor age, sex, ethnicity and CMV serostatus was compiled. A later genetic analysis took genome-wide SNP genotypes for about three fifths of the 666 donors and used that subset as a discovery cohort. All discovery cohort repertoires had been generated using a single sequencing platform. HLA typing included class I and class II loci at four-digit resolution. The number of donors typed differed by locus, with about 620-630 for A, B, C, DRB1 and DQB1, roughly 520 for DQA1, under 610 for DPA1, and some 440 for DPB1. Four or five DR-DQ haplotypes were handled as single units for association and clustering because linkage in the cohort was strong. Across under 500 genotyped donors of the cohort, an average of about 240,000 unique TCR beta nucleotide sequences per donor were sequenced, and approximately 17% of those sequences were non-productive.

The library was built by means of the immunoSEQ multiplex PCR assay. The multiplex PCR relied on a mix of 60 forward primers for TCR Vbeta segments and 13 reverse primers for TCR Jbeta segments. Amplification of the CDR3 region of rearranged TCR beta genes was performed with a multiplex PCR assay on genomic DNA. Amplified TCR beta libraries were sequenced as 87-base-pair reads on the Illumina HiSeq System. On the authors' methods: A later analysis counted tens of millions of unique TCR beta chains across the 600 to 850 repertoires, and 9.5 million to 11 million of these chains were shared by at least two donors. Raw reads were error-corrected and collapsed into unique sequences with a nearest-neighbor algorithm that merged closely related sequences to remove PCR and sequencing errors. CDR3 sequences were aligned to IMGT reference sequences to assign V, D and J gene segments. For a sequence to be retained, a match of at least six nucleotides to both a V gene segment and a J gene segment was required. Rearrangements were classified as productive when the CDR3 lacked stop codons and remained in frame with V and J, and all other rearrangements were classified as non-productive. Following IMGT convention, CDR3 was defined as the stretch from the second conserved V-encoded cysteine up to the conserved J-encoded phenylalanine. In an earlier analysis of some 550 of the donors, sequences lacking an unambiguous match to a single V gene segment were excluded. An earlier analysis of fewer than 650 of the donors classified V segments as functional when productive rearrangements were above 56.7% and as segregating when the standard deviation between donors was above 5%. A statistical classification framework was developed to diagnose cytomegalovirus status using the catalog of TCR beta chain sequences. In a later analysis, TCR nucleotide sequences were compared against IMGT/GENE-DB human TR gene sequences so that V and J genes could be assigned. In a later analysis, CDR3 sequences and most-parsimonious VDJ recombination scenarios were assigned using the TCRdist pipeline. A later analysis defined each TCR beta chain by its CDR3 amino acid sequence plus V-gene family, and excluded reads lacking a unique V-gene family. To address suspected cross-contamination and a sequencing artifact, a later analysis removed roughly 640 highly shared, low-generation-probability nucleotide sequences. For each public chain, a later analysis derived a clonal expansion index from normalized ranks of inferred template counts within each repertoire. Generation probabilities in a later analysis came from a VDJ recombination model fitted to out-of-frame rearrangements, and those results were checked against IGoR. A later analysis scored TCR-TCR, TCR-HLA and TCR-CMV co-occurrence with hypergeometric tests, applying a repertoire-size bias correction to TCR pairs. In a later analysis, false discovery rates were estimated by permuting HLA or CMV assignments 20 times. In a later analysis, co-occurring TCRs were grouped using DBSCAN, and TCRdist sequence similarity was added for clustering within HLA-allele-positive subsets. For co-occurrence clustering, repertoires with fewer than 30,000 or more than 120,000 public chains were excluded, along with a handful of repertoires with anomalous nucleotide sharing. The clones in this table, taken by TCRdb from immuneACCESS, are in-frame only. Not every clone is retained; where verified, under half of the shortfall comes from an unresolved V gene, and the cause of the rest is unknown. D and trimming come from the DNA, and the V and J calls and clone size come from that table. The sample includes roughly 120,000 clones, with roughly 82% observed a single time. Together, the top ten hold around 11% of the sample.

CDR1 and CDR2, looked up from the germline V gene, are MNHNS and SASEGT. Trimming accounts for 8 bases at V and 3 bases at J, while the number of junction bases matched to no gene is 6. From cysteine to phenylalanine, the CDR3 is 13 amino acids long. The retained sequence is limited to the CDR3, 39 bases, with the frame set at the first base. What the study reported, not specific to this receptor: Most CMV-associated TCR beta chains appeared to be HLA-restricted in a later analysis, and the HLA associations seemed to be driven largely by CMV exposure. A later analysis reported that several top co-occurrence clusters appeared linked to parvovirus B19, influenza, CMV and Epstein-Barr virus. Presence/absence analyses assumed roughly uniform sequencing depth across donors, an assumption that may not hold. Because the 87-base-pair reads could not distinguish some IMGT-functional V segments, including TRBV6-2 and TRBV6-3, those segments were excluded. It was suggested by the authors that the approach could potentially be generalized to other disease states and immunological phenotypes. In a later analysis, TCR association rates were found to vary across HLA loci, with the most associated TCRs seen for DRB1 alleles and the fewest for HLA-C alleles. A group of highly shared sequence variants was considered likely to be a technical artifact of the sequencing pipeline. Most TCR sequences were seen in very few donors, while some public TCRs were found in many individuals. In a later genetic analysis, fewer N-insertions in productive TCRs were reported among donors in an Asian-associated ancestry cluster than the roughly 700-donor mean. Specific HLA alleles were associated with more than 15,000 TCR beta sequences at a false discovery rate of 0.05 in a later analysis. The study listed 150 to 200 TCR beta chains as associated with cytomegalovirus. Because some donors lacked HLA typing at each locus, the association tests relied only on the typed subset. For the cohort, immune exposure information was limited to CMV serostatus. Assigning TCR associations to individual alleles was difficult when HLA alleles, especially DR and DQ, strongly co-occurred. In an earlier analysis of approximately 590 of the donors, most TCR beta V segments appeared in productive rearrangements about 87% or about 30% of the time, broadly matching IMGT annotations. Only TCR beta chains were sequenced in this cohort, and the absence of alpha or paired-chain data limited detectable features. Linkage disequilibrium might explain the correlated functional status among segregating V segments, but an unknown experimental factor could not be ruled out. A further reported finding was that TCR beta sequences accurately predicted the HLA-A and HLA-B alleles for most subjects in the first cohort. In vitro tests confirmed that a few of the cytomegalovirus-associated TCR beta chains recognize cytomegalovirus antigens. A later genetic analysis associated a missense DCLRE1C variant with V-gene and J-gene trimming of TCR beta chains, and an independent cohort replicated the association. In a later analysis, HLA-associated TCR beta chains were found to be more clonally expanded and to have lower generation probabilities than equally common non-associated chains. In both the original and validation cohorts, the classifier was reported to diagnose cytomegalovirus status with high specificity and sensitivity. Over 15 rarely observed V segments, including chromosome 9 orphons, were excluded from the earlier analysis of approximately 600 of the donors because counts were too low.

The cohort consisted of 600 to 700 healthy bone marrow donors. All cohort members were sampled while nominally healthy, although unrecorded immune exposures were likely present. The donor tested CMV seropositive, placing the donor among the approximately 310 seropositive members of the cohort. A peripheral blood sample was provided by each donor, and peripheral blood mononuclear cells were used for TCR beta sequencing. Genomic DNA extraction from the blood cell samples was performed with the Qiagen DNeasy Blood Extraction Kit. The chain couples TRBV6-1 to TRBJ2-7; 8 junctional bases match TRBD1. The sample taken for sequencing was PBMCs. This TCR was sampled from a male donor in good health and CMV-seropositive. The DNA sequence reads TGTGCCAGCTCGACAGGGGACGGCTACGAGCAGTACTTC. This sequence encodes CASSTGDGYEQYF.